The 24 T cell receptor beta chains listed next were all sequenced from one sample in a study of shared clonotypes between healthy human individuals (dated by TCRdb to about 2020). To prepare the library, the immunoSEQ multiplex PCR assay was applied. In its TCRdb copy, this immuneACCESS table keeps in-frame sequences only and misses some clones. Where compared with another copy, unresolved V genes explain less than half of these, and the others have no known cause. The sample table holds more than 400,000 clones, of which around four fifths were seen once. The ten largest clones capture around 12% of the sample. Sequencing used PBMCs. Every receptor here comes from a woman aged 40 to 55 in good health. Some clones in this sample may be carry-over from other donors' samples.

This chain connects TRBV29-1 to TRBJ2-3; 12 bases align to TRBD2. The CDR3 has 15 residues. Trimming removed 1 base from V and 3 bases from J; junction bases left unmatched: 2. Per the germline V gene, CDR1 is SQVTM and CDR2 is ANQGSEA. The CDR3 loop is CSVEGLAGGTDTQYF. The CDR3 DNA follows: TGCAGCGTTGAAGGGCTAGCGGGAGGGACAGATACGCAGTATTTT.

There are a few counts of this clone. CDR3 sequence reads: CASSLFREVGYTF. In DNA, the CDR3 is TGTGCCAGCAGCTTATTCAGGGAGGTGGGCTACACCTTC. The V call is TRBV7-2, the J call TRBJ1-2; a weak D match, TRBD1 (5 bases). V was shortened by 2 bases and J by 8 bases, with 12 bases between the two germline ends. CDR3 length: 13 residues. CDR1 SGHTA and CDR2 FQGNSA come from the germline V gene.

The chain employs TRBV7-2 and TRBJ2-7; 8 nucleotides align to TRBD2. This CDR3 is built from 14 residues. Germline loops: CDR1 SGHTA, CDR2 FQGNSA. Trimming at V came to 2 bases and at J to 3 bases, leaving 3 bases not matched to a gene. This CDR3 reads CASSLLGRGYEQYF. The CDR3 DNA reads TGTGCCAGCAGCTTACTCGGGAGGGGCTACGAGCAGTACTTC. The whole variable domain, filled in from reference TRBV7-2 and TRBJ2-7, reads GAGVSQSPSNKVTEKGKDVELRCDPISGHTALYWYRQSLGQGLEFLIYFQGNSAPDKSGLPSDRFSAERTGGSVSTLTIQRTQQEDSAVYLCASSLLGRGYEQYFGPGTRLTVT.

This chain uses TRBV6-4 with TRBJ2-1, with 10 bases lining up with TRBD2. Losses at the gene ends were 3 bases for V and 4 bases for J; bases not matched to a gene: 6. Germline V gives CDR1 MRHNA, CDR2 SNTAGT. There are 16 residues in the CDR3. CDR3 sequence reads: CASSESAGGFYNEQFF. The DNA of the CDR3 is TGTGCCAGCAGTGAGTCAGCGGGAGGGTTTTACAATGAGCAGTTCTTC.

The rearrangement uses TRBV1 and TRBJ2-7. TRBV1 is given as a pseudogene. This CDR3 has 14 residues. DNA of the CDR3: TGCACCAGCAGCCAAGAGGGGATCCCCTACGAGCAGTACTTC. It is translated as CTSSQEGIPYEQYF.

In regard to this clone: Other DNA sequences in this sample translate to the same CDR3. The rearrangement uses TRBV27 and TRBJ2-3; D unresolved. The CDR3 consists of 13 residues. V dropped 2 bases and J dropped 0 bases, with 3 bases sitting between them. Germline V gives CDR1 MNHEY, CDR2 SMNVEV (reference sequence). The CDR3 here is CASSLSSTDTQYF. CDR3 nucleotides: TGTGCCAGCAGTTTAAGTAGCACAGATACGCAGTATTTT.

The V and J genes are TRBV27 and TRBJ2-7, with 16 positions matching TRBD2. V dropped 6 bases and J dropped 2; count of bases not matched to a gene: 4. The length of the CDR3 is 16 residues. Germline-derived CDR1 and CDR2 are MNHEY and SMNVEV (reference sequence). The CDR3 coding sequence is TGTGCCAGCAGCCCGGGACTAGCGGGAGGGCCCTACGAGCAGTACTTC. This gives the protein CASSPGLAGGPYEQYF.

J is TRBJ2-3 and V is TRBV7-3; D perhaps matches TRBD2 (5 bases). This CDR3 has 15 amino acids. CDR1 is SGHTA, CDR2 FQGTGA, per germline. The V end lost 5 bases, the J end lost 1 base, and 13 bases lay between the germline ends. Written as DNA, the CDR3 is TGTGCCAGCAGCCCCTCGAGGGTGGGCACAGATACGCAGTATTTT. It codes for CASSPSRVGTDTQYF.

The chain uses TRBV7-2 and TRBJ2-7, with D perhaps matching TRBD1 or TRBD2 (5 bases each). The V gene's germline CDR1 is SGHTA and CDR2 FQGNSA. Deletions cut 1 base from V and 2 bases from J, with 9 bases between. This CDR3 is 14 amino acids long. The CDR3 protein is CASSLDGATYEQYF. The CDR3, as DNA: TGTGCCAGCAGCTTAGACGGGGCGACCTACGAGCAGTACTTC.

The chain employs TRBV7-3 and TRBJ1-1, with D perhaps TRBD1 (5 bases). The length of the CDR3 is 17 residues. Germline V gene sequence: CDR1 SGHTA, CDR2 FQGTGA. V was pared by 0 bases and J by 1 base, with 15 bases between. The chain's CDR3 is CASSLTSGRGANTEAFF. In DNA form, the CDR3 reads TGTGCCAGCAGCTTAACTTCGGGACGGGGTGCGAACACTGAAGCTTTCTTT.

This chain joins TRBV4-1 and TRBJ1-2; 12 positions match TRBD1. CDR1 and CDR2 from the germline V gene are MGHRA and YSYEKL. The CDR3 runs 16 residues. J lost 7 bases, V lost 0 bases, and 6 bases had no gene match. CDR3 sequence (DNA): TGCGCCAGCAGCCAAGACCTAACGGGACAGGGGGCTGGCTACACCTTC. Its translation: CASSQDLTGQGAGYTF.

The V and J genes are TRBV5-4 and TRBJ1-1; no reliable D call. The CDR3 totals 13 residues. The ends were cut back, 0 bases at V and 5 bases at J, with 8 bases in the middle. The germline V gene encodes CDR1 SGHNT and CDR2 YYREEE (reference sequence). CDR3 residues: CASSLVPGTEAFF. CDR3 bases: TGTGCCAGCAGCTTGGTACCGGGAACTGAAGCTTTCTTT.

The CDR3 region has the DNA TGTGCCTGGAGCATGGGGAGCGGGGAGCTGTTTTTT. Translated: CAWSMGSGELFF. The V and J genes are TRBV30 and TRBJ2-2; D is possibly TRBD2 (5 bases). The length of the CDR3 is 12 residues. CDR1 GTSNPN and CDR2 SVGIG come from the germline V gene (reference sequence). V was shortened by 3 bases and J by 7 bases, with 9 bases between the two germline ends.

The chain is built from TRBV27 and TRBJ2-1; D may be TRBD1 or TRBD2 (6 bases each). V dropped 1 base and J dropped 4 bases, with 17 bases sitting between them. CDR1 and CDR2 (germline): MNHEY, SMNVEV (reference sequence). The CDR3 spans 17 residues. As DNA, the CDR3 is TGTGCCAGCAGTTTATTTGGGGGCGGGATGAGGTACAATGAGCAGTTCTTC. Encoded protein: CASSLFGGGMRYNEQFF.

V and J are TRBV6-1 and TRBJ2-3, with 14 bases identical to TRBD2. Germline CDR1 reads MNHNS; CDR2 reads SASEGT. After removal of 2 bases from V and 0 bases from J, the junction contained 10 bases not matched to a gene. This CDR3 is 20 amino acids long. Here the CDR3 reads CASSEKGLAGAPSSTDTQYF. The CDR3 bases are TGTGCCAGCAGTGAAAAGGGACTAGCGGGAGCGCCCTCTAGCACAGATACGCAGTATTTT.

This clone was counted many times. The rearrangement links TRBV10-3 to TRBJ2-7; D tentatively fits TRBD1 or TRBD2 (5 bases each). This CDR3 spans 15 amino acids. Germline V gives CDR1 ENHRY, CDR2 SYGVKD. Deletions cut 3 bases from V and 0 bases from J, with 12 bases between. CDR3 protein: CAISDWDASSYEQYF. The DNA for the CDR3 is TGTGCCATCAGTGACTGGGACGCTAGCTCCTACGAGCAGTACTTC.

This sequence joins TRBV21-1 and TRBJ2-1; the D segment call TRBD1 is taken from the table without a DNA check. TRBV21-1 is noted as a pseudogene. The CDR3 covers 19 residues. CDR3 in DNA: TGTGCCAGCAGCATAGCGGGCGCAACAGGGGGCGCGTCCTACAATGAGCAGTTCTTC. It yields the protein CASSIAGATGGASYNEQFF.

The CDR3, as DNA: TGTGCCAGCAGCCCCTTACGGGGGCGCACGGATGGCTACACCTTC. Encoded protein: CASSPLRGRTDGYTF. This chain links TRBV11-2 with TRBJ1-2; D might be TRBD1 (6 bases). The CDR3 runs 15 residues. Germline-derived CDR1 and CDR2 are SGHAT and FQNNGV. Trimming removed 5 bases at V and 6 bases at J, with 19 bases between.

This clone has more than one count but fewer than ten. V usage is TRBV7-2 and J usage is TRBJ1-1; TRBD1 might be the D (5 bases). V was cut by 3 bases and J by 4 bases, with 15 bases left in between. The CDR3 spans 15 residues. From germline, CDR1 is SGHTA and CDR2 FQGNSA. The chain's CDR3 is CASSFTGGIGTEAFF. The CDR3 bases are TGTGCCAGCAGCTTTACGGGGGGTATCGGCACTGAAGCTTTCTTT.

This clone came up many times. The same CDR3 also results from other DNA sequences found in this sample. The gene calls are TRBV28 and TRBJ2-5, with TRBD2 matching 14 bases. V lost 6 bases and J lost 1; bases outside the gene matches: 10. The germline gives CDR1 MDHEN, CDR2 SYDVKM. This CDR3 comprises 18 residues. The DNA for the CDR3 is TGTGCCAGCAGCCCGGGACTAGCGGGAGCTTCAGCCCAAGAGACCCAGTACTTC. Translating it yields CASSPGLAGASAQETQYF.

CDR3 in amino acids: CASSPGFTGELFF. CDR3 in DNA: TGTGCCAGCTCACCAGGGTTCACCGGGGAGCTGTTTTTT. This sequence joins TRBV18 and TRBJ2-2; D not certain. This CDR3 comprises 13 residues. V shed 2 bases and J shed 4 bases, with 5 bases lying between them. CDR1 KGHSH and CDR2 LQKENI come from the germline V gene.

The chain links TRBV4-3 to TRBJ2-5; 10 bases fit TRBD1. The J call may not be correct, given that the DNA end is closer to TRBJ2-7. This CDR3 has 15 residues. Per the germline V gene, CDR1 is LGHNA and CDR2 is YSLEER. In DNA form, the CDR3 reads TGCGCCAGCAGCCAAGCGGGGACAGGGGTAGGCGAGCAGTACTTC. Residues: CASSQAGTGVGEQYF.

This chain uses TRBV4-2 with TRBJ1-5; D unclear. CDR3 length: 13 amino acids. V was pared by 0 bases and J by 6 bases, with 6 bases between. From germline, CDR1 is LGHNA and CDR2 YNFKEQ. The CDR3 nucleotides read TGTGCCAGCAGCCAAGATTGGCGTCAGCCCCAGCATTTT. Amino acids: CASSQDWRQPQHF.

This clone was detected only a few times. The rearrangement joins TRBV19 to TRBJ1-1; D unresolved. The germline V gene encodes CDR1 LNHDA and CDR2 SQIVND (reference sequence). This CDR3 is built from 12 residues. V lost 1 base and J lost 8, with 8 bases in between. This CDR3 is CASSIGPAEAFF. In DNA form, the CDR3 reads TGTGCCAGTAGTATAGGCCCCGCCGAAGCTTTCTTT.